The 25 T cell receptor beta chains below were found in one sample sequenced in a study of T cell changes during pregnancy in multiple sclerosis. Measured with immunoSEQ multiplex PCR; TCRdb has only the in-frame clones, and not every one. In the table there are some 60,000 clones, roughly 92% of which are singletons. Sequenced here: peripheral blood, sampled in the first trimester of pregnancy. The receptors here all came from a female donor with multiple sclerosis, enrolled in a pregnancy study.

V and J are TRBV6-1 and TRBJ2-1, with 10 bases lining up with TRBD2. This CDR3 region has 15 residues. Germline-derived CDR1 and CDR2 are MNHNS and SASEGT. V lost 1 base to trimming and J lost 3 bases; unmatched junction nucleotides: 0. The CDR3 nucleotides read TGTGCCAGCAGTGAAGGGACTAGCGGCTACAATGAGCAGTTCTTC. This codes for CASSEGTSGYNEQFF.

The CDR3 is CASSRPGMNTEAFF. The DNA for the CDR3 is TGTGCCAGCAGCCGGCCAGGGATGAACACTGAAGCTTTCTTT. This sequence joins TRBV7-2 and TRBJ1-1; a possible D gene is TRBD1 (5 bases). This CDR3 has 14 amino acids. Deletions cut 5 bases from V and 0 bases from J, with 10 bases between. The germline V gene encodes CDR1 SGHTA and CDR2 FQGNSA.

The rearrangement uses TRBV4-3 and TRBJ2-6; 7 nucleotides match TRBD1. V trimming: 2 bases; J trimming: 2 bases; junction bases outside the gene matches: 3. Germline CDR1 reads LGHNA; CDR2 reads YSLEER. This CDR3 spans 16 amino acids. This CDR3 is CASSQTQGTGANVLTF. The DNA for the CDR3 is TGCGCCAGCAGCCAAACACAGGGGACTGGGGCCAACGTCCTGACTTTC.

V gene TRBV11-2 combines with J gene TRBJ2-5; the match to TRBD1 covers 7 bases. Germline V gives CDR1 SGHAT, CDR2 FQNNGV. CDR3 length: 13 residues. Trimming took 5 bases from V and 5 from J; bases not matched to a gene: 5. CDR3 nucleotides: TGTGCCAGCAGCCCACAGGGGTGGGAGACCCAGTACTTC. Amino acids: CASSPQGWETQYF.

The rearrangement uses TRBV25-1 and TRBJ1-2, with D unresolved. The V end was cut by 5 bases, the J end by 2 bases, with 6 bases between. Germline CDR1 reads MGHDK; CDR2 reads SYGVNS. The CDR3 runs to 12 residues. The DNA for the CDR3 is TGTGCCAGCAGTTCTCTAAACTATGGCTACACCTTC. This sequence encodes CASSSLNYGYTF.

The J gene is TRBJ2-3, the V gene TRBV4-2, with TRBD2 matching over 11 bases. This CDR3 contains 16 residues. V lost 1 base and J lost 5; bases outside the gene matches: 5. Per the germline V gene, CDR1 is LGHNA and CDR2 is YNFKEQ. CDR3 bases: TGTGCCAGCAGCCAAGGACTAGCGGGGACTTTAGATACGCAGTATTTT. This codes for CASSQGLAGTLDTQYF.

J is TRBJ2-2 and V is TRBV18, with D possibly TRBD2 on 7 matching bases. The CDR3 sequence is 16 residues long. Germline-derived CDR1 and CDR2 are KGHSH and LQKENI. The ends were cut back, 5 bases at V and 0 bases at J, with 13 bases in the middle. Here the CDR3 DNA reads TGTGCCAGCTCAGTACTCGGGGGGCCGAACACCGGGGAGCTGTTTTTT. Residues: CASSVLGGPNTGELFF.

CDR3 DNA sequence: TGTGCCTGGGGTAGGGGAGGCTATGGCTACACCTTC. This translates into CAWGRGGYGYTF. The chain employs TRBV30 and TRBJ1-2, with a weak D call TRBD1 (5 bases). The V end lost 5 bases, the J end lost 4 bases, and 11 bases lay between the germline ends. Germline values: CDR1 GTSNPN, CDR2 SVGIG (reference sequence). The CDR3 is made up of 12 amino acids.

This clone appeared once. The V and J genes are TRBV30 and TRBJ1-4; D uncertain. Trimming took 2 bases from V and 4 from J, leaving 8 bases between them. Germline CDR1 GTSNPN, CDR2 SVGIG (reference sequence). The CDR3 is 13 amino acids. This chain's CDR3 is CAWSTEYNEKLFF. The CDR3 DNA reads TGTGCCTGGAGTACAGAGTATAATGAAAAACTGTTTTTT.

The rearrangement links TRBV29-1 to TRBJ2-3; 9 bases are shared with TRBD1. Germline-derived CDR1 and CDR2 are SQVTM and ANQGSEA. This CDR3 has 13 residues. The V gene end was trimmed by 7 bases and the J gene end by 3 bases; junction bases not matched to a gene: 5. The chain's CDR3 is CSGWTGDTDTQYF. The CDR3, as DNA: TGCAGCGGCTGGACAGGGGATACAGATACGCAGTATTTT.

The V gene is TRBV30, the J gene TRBJ2-2, with unresolved D. The germline gives CDR1 GTSNPN, CDR2 SVGIG (reference sequence). Trimming removed 4 bases from V and 3 bases from J, with 9 bases in between. This CDR3 spans 13 amino acids. CDR3: CAWTGDYTGELFF. The CDR3 coding sequence is TGTGCCTGGACAGGTGATTACACCGGGGAGCTGTTTTTT.

The count of this clone is one. The J gene is TRBJ2-7, the V gene TRBV18; 8 nucleotides match TRBD2. The CDR3 totals 15 residues. V was clipped by 3 bases and J by 0 bases; unmatched bases: 4. CDR1 KGHSH and CDR2 LQKENI come from the germline V gene. The CDR3 loop is CASSPGGRTSYEQYF. In DNA form, the CDR3 reads TGTGCCAGCTCACCTGGCGGGAGGACCTCCTACGAGCAGTACTTC.

The rearrangement links TRBV13 to TRBJ2-5; 7 nucleotides line up with TRBD2. CDR1 PRHDT and CDR2 FYEKMQ come from the germline V gene (reference sequence). The length of the CDR3 is 15 residues. J lost 3 bases, V lost 1 base, and 5 bases had no gene match. The CDR3 nucleotides read TGTGCCAGCAGCTTAGCCGCGGGGGTAAAAGAGACCCAGTACTTC. It is translated as CASSLAAGVKETQYF.

This rearrangement joins TRBV6-6 to TRBJ1-5; D remains unclear. V was trimmed by 2 bases and J by 1 base, leaving 6 bases between them. This CDR3 has 14 amino acids. Germline loops: CDR1 MNHNY, CDR2 SVGAGI (reference sequence). The CDR3 nucleotides are TGTGCCAGCAGTTACAGAGGGAGCAATCAGCCCCAGCATTTT. Protein sequence: CASSYRGSNQPQHF.

V and J are TRBV5-6 and TRBJ1-1; D is uncertain. Trimming cost V 0 bases and J 3 bases, with 9 bases left between them. Germline CDR1 and CDR2: SGHDT and YYEEEE. The CDR3 is 14 residues long. The CDR3 sequence: CASSLEQRHTEAFF. The CDR3 nucleotides are TGTGCCAGCAGCTTGGAGCAACGCCACACTGAAGCTTTCTTT. Filled out from reference TRBV5-6 and TRBJ1-1, the complete variable domain reads DAGVTQSPTHLIKTRGQQVTLRCSPKSGHDTVSWYQQALGQGPQFIFQYYEEEERQRGNFPDRFSGHQFPNYSSELNVNALLLGDSALYLCASSLEQRHTEAFFGQGTRLTVV.

The chain is built from TRBV19 and TRBJ1-5; TRBD1 aligns across 11 bases. V dropped 6 bases and J dropped 5; count of bases not matched to a gene: 9. This CDR3 contains 16 residues. Germline V CDR1 and CDR2: LNHDA, SQIVND (reference sequence). CDR3 DNA: TGTGCCAGTAGCCGGACAGGGGGCCGGGACTATCAGCCCCAGCATTTT. It codes for CASSRTGGRDYQPQHF.

The chain recombines TRBV4-2 with TRBJ2-5; TRBD2 matches at 11 bases. The V gene's germline CDR1 is LGHNA and CDR2 YNFKEQ. The ends lost 4 bases at V and 5 bases at J; junction bases unmatched: 12. The CDR3 sequence is 17 residues long. The CDR3 DNA is TGTGCCAGCAGCCTAAATCTAGCGGGGGGCTCGGGGGAGACCCAGTACTTC. Translating gives CASSLNLAGGSGETQYF.

The rearrangement uses TRBV19 and TRBJ1-5; 9 bases match TRBD1. Germline trimming cut 5 bases from V and 6 bases from J; bases unmatched to any gene: 14. The germline CDR1 and CDR2 sequences are LNHDA and SQIVND (reference sequence). The CDR3 consists of 17 residues. Written as DNA, the CDR3 is TGTGCCAGTAGTTCCAGGATCTGGACAGGGGAGGGTCAGCCCCAGCATTTT. Translating gives CASSSRIWTGEGQPQHF.

This chain joins TRBV4-2 and TRBJ1-5; 8 bases are shared with TRBD1. This CDR3 has 15 amino acids. CDR1 is LGHNA, CDR2 YNFKEQ, per germline. V shed 4 bases, J shed 3 bases, and the junction held 5 bases outside the gene matches. The CDR3 coding sequence is TGTGCCAGCAGCCCCAGGACAGGGAACAATCAGCCCCAGCATTTT. The encoded protein is CASSPRTGNNQPQHF.

This sequence joins TRBV10-3 and TRBJ2-7; D perhaps matches TRBD1 (5 bases). Trimming shortened V by 6 bases and J by 4 bases, and 7 bases separated the two germline ends. The CDR3 is 11 amino acids. Germline V gene data show CDR1 as ENHRY and CDR2 as SYGVKD. The CDR3 region is CAIRGDYEQYF. The CDR3 nucleotides read TGTGCCATCAGAGGGGATTACGAGCAGTACTTC.

The rearrangement uses TRBV27 and TRBJ2-3; D unclear. V was clipped by 2 bases and J by 5 bases, with 14 bases between them. From germline, CDR1 is MNHEY and CDR2 SMNVEV (reference sequence). The CDR3 extends over 15 amino acids. The CDR3 DNA reads TGTGCCAGCAGTTTAGGTCTCATTGGCTTAGATACGCAGTATTTT. Its translation: CASSLGLIGLDTQYF.

Comment on this clone: The junction does not match germline at one end; this may be a read error. The chain is built from TRBV14 and TRBJ1-1, with 8 positions matching TRBD1. This CDR3 is built from 14 residues. CDR1 and CDR2 from the germline V gene are SGHDN and FVKESK. The CDR3 DNA reads as TGTGCCAGCAGTCAAGGACAGGGAAACACTGAAGCTTTCTTT. Encoded protein: CASSQGQGNTEAFF.

The count of this clone is one. V is TRBV5-8 and J is TRBJ2-5; the D gene is possibly TRBD2 (6 bases). The length of the CDR3 is 13 residues. The V gene's germline CDR1 is SGHTS and CDR2 YDEGEE. The V and J ends lost 5 bases and 4 bases respectively, with 12 bases between them. The CDR3 spells CASRRDLTETQYF. CDR3 DNA: TGTGCCAGCAGGCGGGACCTAACAGAGACCCAGTACTTC.

The chain recombines TRBV30 with TRBJ2-5, with a weak D call TRBD2 (6 bases). CDR3 length: 13 residues. Germline V gives CDR1 GTSNPN, CDR2 SVGIG (reference sequence). The V end was cut by 5 bases, the J end by 2 bases, with 12 bases between. The CDR3 DNA follows: TGTGCCTGGGCCGGGGGATTACAAGAGACCCAGTACTTC. This codes for CAWAGGLQETQYF. Drawing the rest from reference TRBV30 and TRBJ2-5, the complete variable domain is SQTIHQWPATLVQPVGSPLSLECTVEGTSNPNLYWYRQAAGRGLQLLFYSVGIGQISSEVPQNLSASRPQDRQFILSSKKLLLSDSGFYLCAWAGGLQETQYFGPGTRLLVL.

V usage is TRBV7-9 and J usage is TRBJ2-7; tentatively, D is TRBD2 (6 bases). The germline CDR1 and CDR2 sequences are SEHNR and FQNEAQ (reference sequence). The CDR3 extends over 16 amino acids. V lost 4 bases and J lost 0, with 16 bases in between. The CDR3 DNA reads TGTGCCAGCAGCTCCCGCGGGGTTCCAAGCTCCTACGAGCAGTACTTC. Its protein product is CASSSRGVPSSYEQYF.